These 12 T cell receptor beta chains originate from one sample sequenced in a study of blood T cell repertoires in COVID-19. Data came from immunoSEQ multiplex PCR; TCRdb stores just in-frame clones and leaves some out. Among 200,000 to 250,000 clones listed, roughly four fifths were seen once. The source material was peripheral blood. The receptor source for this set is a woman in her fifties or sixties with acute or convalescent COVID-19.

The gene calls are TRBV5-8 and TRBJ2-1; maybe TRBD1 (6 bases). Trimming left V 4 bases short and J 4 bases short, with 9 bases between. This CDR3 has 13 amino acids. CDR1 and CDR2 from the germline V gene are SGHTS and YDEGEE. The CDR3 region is CASSDRTYNEQFF. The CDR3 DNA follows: TGTGCCAGCAGCGACAGGACATACAATGAGCAGTTCTTC.

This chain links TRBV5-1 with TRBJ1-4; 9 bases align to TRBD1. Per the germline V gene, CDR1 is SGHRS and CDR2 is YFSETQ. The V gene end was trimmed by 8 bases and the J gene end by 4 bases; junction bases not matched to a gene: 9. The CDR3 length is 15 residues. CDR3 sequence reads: CARKRPGQGNEKLFF. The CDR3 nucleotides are TGCGCCAGAAAGCGACCGGGACAGGGTAATGAAAAACTGTTTTTT. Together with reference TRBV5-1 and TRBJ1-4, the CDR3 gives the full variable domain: KAGVTQTPRYLIKTRGQQVTLSCSPISGHRSVSWYQQTPGQGLQFLFEYFSETQRNKGNFPGRFSGRQFSNSRSEMNVSTLELGDSALYLCARKRPGQGNEKLFFGSGTQLSVL.

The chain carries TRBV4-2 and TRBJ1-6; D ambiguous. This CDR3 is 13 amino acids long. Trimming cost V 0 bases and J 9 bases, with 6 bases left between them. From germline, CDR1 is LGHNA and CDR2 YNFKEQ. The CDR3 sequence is CASSQDRGSPLHF. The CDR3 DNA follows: TGTGCCAGCAGCCAAGATCGGGGTTCACCCCTCCACTTT.

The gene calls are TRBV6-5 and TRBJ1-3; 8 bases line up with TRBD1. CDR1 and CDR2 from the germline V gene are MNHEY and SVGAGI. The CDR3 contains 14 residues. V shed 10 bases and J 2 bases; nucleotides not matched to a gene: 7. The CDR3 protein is CATRQGSAGNTIYF. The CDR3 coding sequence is TGTGCCACCAGACAGGGGTCGGCTGGAAACACCATATATTTT.

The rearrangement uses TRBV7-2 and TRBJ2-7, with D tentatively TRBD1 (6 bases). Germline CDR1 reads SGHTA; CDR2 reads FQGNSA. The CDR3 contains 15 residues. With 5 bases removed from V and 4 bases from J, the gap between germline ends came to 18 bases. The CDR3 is CASSPQGLSLYEQYF. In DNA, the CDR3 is TGTGCCAGCAGCCCACAGGGTTTATCGTTGTACGAGCAGTACTTC.

DNA for the CDR3: TGTGCCAGCAGCCATGACAGGGGCGAAGATACGCAGTATTTT. This codes for CASSHDRGEDTQYF. The chain carries TRBV7-9 and TRBJ2-3; 8 bases agree with TRBD1. The CDR3 spans 14 residues. V shed 5 bases and J 5 bases; nucleotides not matched to a gene: 6. Germline V gene data show CDR1 as SEHNR and CDR2 as FQNEAQ (reference sequence).

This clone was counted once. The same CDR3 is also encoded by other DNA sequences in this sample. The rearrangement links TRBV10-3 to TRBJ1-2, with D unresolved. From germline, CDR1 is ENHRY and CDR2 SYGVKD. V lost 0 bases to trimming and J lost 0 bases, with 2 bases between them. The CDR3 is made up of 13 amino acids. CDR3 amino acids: CAISESSNYGYTF. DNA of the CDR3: TGTGCCATCAGTGAGTCCTCTAACTATGGCTACACCTTC.

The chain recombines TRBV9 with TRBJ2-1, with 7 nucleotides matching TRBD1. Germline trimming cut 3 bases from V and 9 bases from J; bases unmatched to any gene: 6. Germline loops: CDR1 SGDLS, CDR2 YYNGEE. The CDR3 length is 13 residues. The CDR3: CASSARQGSEQFF. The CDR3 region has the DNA TGTGCCAGCAGCGCCCGACAGGGAAGTGAGCAGTTCTTC. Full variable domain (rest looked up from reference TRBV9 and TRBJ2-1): DSGVTQTPKHLITATGQRVTLRCSPRSGDLSVYWYQQSLDQGLQFLIQYYNGEERAKGNILERFSAQQFPDLHSELNLSSLELGDSALYFCASSARQGSEQFFGPGTRLTVL.

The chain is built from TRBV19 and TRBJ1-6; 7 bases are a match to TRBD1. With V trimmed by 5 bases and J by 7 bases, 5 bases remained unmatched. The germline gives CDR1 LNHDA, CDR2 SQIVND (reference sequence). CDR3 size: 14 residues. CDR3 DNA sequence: TGTGCCAGTAGTCCTGGACAGGACAATTCACCCCTCCACTTT. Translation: CASSPGQDNSPLHF.

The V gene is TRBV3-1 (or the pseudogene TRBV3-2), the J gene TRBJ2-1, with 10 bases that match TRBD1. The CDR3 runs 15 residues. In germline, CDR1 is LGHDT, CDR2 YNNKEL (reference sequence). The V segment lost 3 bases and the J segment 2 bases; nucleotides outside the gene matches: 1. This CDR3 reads CASSQGTGAYNEQFF. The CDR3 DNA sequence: TGTGCCAGCAGCCAGGGGACAGGGGCCTACAATGAGCAGTTCTTC.

CDR3 sequence (DNA): TGCGCCAGCAGCTTGGAATCAGGGACTCATGAAAAACTGTTTTTT. Amino acids: CASSLESGTHEKLFF. The V call is TRBV5-1, the J call TRBJ1-4; a weak D match, TRBD1 (5 bases). CDR3 length: 15 amino acids. Deletions cut 0 bases from V and 6 bases from J, with 12 bases between. Germline V CDR1 and CDR2: SGHRS, YFSETQ.

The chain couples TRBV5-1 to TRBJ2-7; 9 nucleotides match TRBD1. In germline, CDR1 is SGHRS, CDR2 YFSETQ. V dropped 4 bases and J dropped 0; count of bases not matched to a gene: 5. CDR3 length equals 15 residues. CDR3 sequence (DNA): TGCGCCAGCAGCCTAGGGACAGGGAGCTCCTACGAGCAGTACTTC. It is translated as CASSLGTGSSYEQYF.